Listed below are T cell receptor beta chains from one sample, sequenced in a study of shared clonotypes between healthy human individuals. Assay used: immunoSEQ multiplex PCR; TCRdb lists only in-frame clones, some missing. The table has 2 million to 2.5 million clones, more than 90% seen once. Sequencing was carried out using naive CD4+ T cells sorted from blood. The source of these receptors is a man aged 18 to 35 in good health. The CDR3 runs from the conserved cysteine through the conserved F or W. D genes are given only for firm matches. Expanded clones are given a class, and other clones once, few, many or no size at all.

CDR3aa	d_gene	abundance	j_gene	v_gene
CASSLDLLARAFF	-	-	TRBJ1-1	TRBV11-2
CASSSRNSANTEAFF	-	-	TRBJ1-1	TRBV5-1
CASSQELRAETQYF	-	-	TRBJ2-5	TRBV4-2
CASNLAGGISYEQYF	TRBD2	-	TRBJ2-7	TRBV11-2
CAWRENTGELFF	-	-	TRBJ2-2	TRBV30
CASSLAASGGDTQYF	TRBD2	-	TRBJ2-3	TRBV5-1
CASSFNTGGAYEQYF	TRBD1	-	TRBJ2-7	TRBV7-2
CASSLGGNYEQYF	-	-	TRBJ2-7	TRBV6-8
CASSRDRVTNEKLFF	TRBD1	-	TRBJ1-4	TRBV6-5
CASSLEGGNQPQHF	-	-	TRBJ1-5	TRBV7-2
CASSVGIAGPPYNEQFF	TRBD2	-	TRBJ2-1	TRBV9
CASSLLWVFGRGNNSPLHF	TRBD1	-	TRBJ1-6	TRBV27
CASSVGQQGGEQYF	TRBD1	-	TRBJ2-7	TRBV9
CASSPPLAEAYEQYF	TRBD2	-	TRBJ2-7	TRBV18
CASSLGGDSVEQFF	-	-	TRBJ2-1	TRBV11-3
CAINRDGLYEQYF	-	-	TRBJ2-7	TRBV10-3
CATSPTGGAYREQFF	TRBD2	-	TRBJ2-1	TRBV2
CASSVDDRAGEQYF	TRBD1	-	TRBJ2-5	TRBV9
CASSLEGLTGNTIYF	-	-	TRBJ1-3	TRBV5-1
CASSGDPGAGNTIYF	-	once	TRBJ1-3	TRBV5-4
CASSQEVGKAEAFF	-	-	TRBJ1-1	TRBV4-1
CASSTQGRDTEAFF	-	-	TRBJ1-1	TRBV18
CASSPSPGNYGYTF	-	-	TRBJ1-2	TRBV10-2
CAISELARGSYNEQFF	-	-	TRBJ2-1	TRBV10-3
CASSLRGWTEAFF	-	-	TRBJ1-1	TRBV11-2
CASSRQGENTEAFF	TRBD1	-	TRBJ1-1	TRBV7-9
CASSLDRNQPQHF	-	once	TRBJ1-5	TRBV11-2
CASSLGDRDQETQYF	TRBD1	-	TRBJ2-5	TRBV7-2
CASSLGTSGGQETQYF	TRBD2	-	TRBJ2-5	TRBV9